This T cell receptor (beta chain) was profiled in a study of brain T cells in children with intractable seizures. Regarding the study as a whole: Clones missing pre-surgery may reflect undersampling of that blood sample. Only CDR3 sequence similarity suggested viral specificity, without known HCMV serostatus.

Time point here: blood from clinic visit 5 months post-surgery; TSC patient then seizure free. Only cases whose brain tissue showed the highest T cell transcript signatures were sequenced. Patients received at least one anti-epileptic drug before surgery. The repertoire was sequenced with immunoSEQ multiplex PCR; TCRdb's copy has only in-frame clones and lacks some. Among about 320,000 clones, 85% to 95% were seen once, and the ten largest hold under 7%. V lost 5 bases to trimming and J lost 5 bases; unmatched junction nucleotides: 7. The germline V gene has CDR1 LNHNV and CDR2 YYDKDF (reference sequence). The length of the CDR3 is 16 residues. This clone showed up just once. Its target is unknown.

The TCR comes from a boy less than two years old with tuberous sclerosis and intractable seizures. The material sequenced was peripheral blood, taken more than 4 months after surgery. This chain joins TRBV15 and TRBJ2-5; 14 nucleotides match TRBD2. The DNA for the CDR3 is TGTGCCACCAGCCGACCCGGACTAGCGGGAGGCGAGACCCAGTACTTC. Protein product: CATSRPGLAGGETQYF.